These 11 T cell receptor beta chains were all obtained from the same sample, sequenced in a study of blood T cell repertoires in COVID-19 (dated by TCRdb to 2018 to 2021). Libraries were built with the immunoSEQ multiplex PCR assay. Not all clones reach the TCRdb copy of this immuneACCESS table, which keeps in-frame sequences only. Checked studies attribute under half of the gap to unresolved V genes and leave the rest unexplained. This sample has about 170,000 clones in its table, and more than 70% of those were observed once. The ten largest clones take up approximately 7% of the sample. Material: peripheral blood. These receptor sequences come from a man aged 50-60 years with active or convalescent COVID-19.

V and J are TRBV19 and TRBJ2-2; 8 bases map to TRBD1. Per the germline V gene, CDR1 is LNHDA and CDR2 is SQIVND (reference sequence). The CDR3 runs 14 residues. J gave up 4 bases and V 5 bases, and 3 bases lay outside the gene matches. The CDR3 nucleotides are TGTGCCAGTAGTGGACAGGGAGCCACCGGGGAGCTGTTTTTT. Amino acid sequence: CASSGQGATGELFF.

V and J are TRBV5-1 and TRBJ2-2, with TRBD1 matching over 7 bases. The germline V gene has CDR1 SGHRS and CDR2 YFSETQ. This CDR3 has 16 residues. V shed 4 bases, J shed 6 bases, and the junction held 12 bases outside the gene matches. CDR3 nucleotides: TGCGCCAGCAGCGAAGGGACAGCTCAACCGCCCGGGGAGCTGTTTTTT. Its translation is CASSEGTAQPPGELFF.

The V gene is TRBV14, the J gene TRBJ1-6; D unresolved. V gave up 3 bases and J gave up 5 bases, with 5 bases separating them. Germline V gene sequence: CDR1 SGHDN, CDR2 FVKESK. The CDR3 is 13 residues long. The CDR3 DNA follows: TGTGCCAGCAGCCACAGGAATAATTCACCCCTCCACTTT. Translation gives CASSHRNNSPLHF. Using reference TRBV14 and TRBJ1-6 for the parts outside the CDR3, the full variable domain is EAGVTQFPSHSVIEKGQTVTLRCDPISGHDNLYWYRRVMGKEIKFLLHFVKESKQDESGMPNNRFLAERTGGTYSTLKVQPAELEDSGVYFCASSHRNNSPLHFGNGTRLTVT.

V is TRBV3-1 (or the pseudogene TRBV3-2) and J is TRBJ2-6, with D possibly matching TRBD2 (7 bases). This CDR3 contains 15 residues. Germline CDR1 LGHDT, CDR2 YNNKEL (reference sequence). The V and J ends lost 3 bases and 3 bases respectively, with 9 bases between them. CDR3 in amino acids: CASSQRGRGANVLTF. CDR3 coding DNA: TGTGCCAGCAGCCAGCGGGGGCGTGGGGCCAACGTCCTGACTTTC.

CDR3 region: CASSPMGLAGHNEQFF. CDR3 in DNA: TGTGCCAGCAGTCCAATGGGACTAGCGGGACACAATGAGCAGTTCTTC. The V and J genes are TRBV27 and TRBJ2-1; 13 nucleotides match TRBD2. CDR3 length: 16 residues. CDR1 and CDR2 (germline): MNHEY, SMNVEV (reference sequence). The V and J ends lost 5 bases and 5 bases, in that order; junction bases with no gene match: 6.

This rearrangement joins TRBV28 to TRBJ1-2; D is possibly TRBD1 (5 bases). Trimming pared 2 bases from V and 7 bases from J, leaving 14 bases between. Germline V lookup: CDR1 MDHEN, CDR2 SYDVKM. CDR3 size: 14 residues. In DNA, the CDR3 is TGTGCCAGCAGTTTAGGGGCAGGGTCGTCTGGCTACACCTTC. The encoded protein is CASSLGAGSSGYTF.

This sequence joins TRBV4-2 and TRBJ2-7; no clear D gene. V lost 0 bases and J 2 bases, leaving 8 bases between the germline ends. There are 14 residues in the CDR3. Germline CDR1 reads LGHNA; CDR2 reads YNFKEQ. CDR3 in amino acids: CASSQDPQTYEQYF. CDR3 DNA: TGTGCCAGCAGCCAAGATCCACAGACCTACGAGCAGTACTTC.

The chain employs TRBV9 and TRBJ2-2, with 11 bases fitting TRBD1. The ends lost 2 bases at V and 5 bases at J; junction bases unmatched: 2. Germline assignment: CDR1 SGDLS and CDR2 YYNGEE. The CDR3 is made up of 15 amino acids. CDR3 coding DNA: TGTGCCAGCAGCGTCGGACAGGGGGCGACCGGGGAGCTGTTTTTT. This codes for CASSVGQGATGELFF.

This sequence joins TRBV2 and TRBJ1-5; no clear D. V dropped 8 bases and J dropped 9 bases, with 17 bases sitting between them. CDR3 size: 13 residues. Germline V CDR1 and CDR2: SNHLY, FYNNEI. CDR3 sequence reads: CASGEDRGAPQHF. The CDR3 nucleotides read TGTGCCAGCGGGGAGGACCGCGGAGCGCCCCAGCATTTT.

The chain links TRBV7-2 to TRBJ2-6; a possible D gene is TRBD1 (6 bases). Deletions cut 3 bases from V and 10 bases from J, with 13 bases between. The CDR3 consists of 14 residues. Germline CDR1 reads SGHTA; CDR2 reads FQGNSA. The CDR3 nucleotides read TGTGCCAGCAGCTTCCAACAGGGCCCGAACGTCCTGACTTTC. Its translation: CASSFQQGPNVLTF.

The V and J genes are TRBV29-1 and TRBJ1-1, with 7 bases aligning to TRBD1. Germline V gene lookup returns CDR1 SQVTM and CDR2 ANQGSEA. The CDR3 length is 16 residues. The junction had 14 bases not matched to a gene; V was cut back by 4 bases and J by 3 bases. DNA of the CDR3: TGCAGCGTTGGGATAAGGGGGACAGCGTACGACACTGAAGCTTTCTTT. Its protein product is CSVGIRGTAYDTEAFF.